This T cell receptor (beta chain) was profiled in a study of blood T cell repertoires in COVID-19. Germline CDR1 reads MNHEY; CDR2 reads SVGAGI. The CDR3 is 12 residues long. V was cut by 6 bases and J by 4 bases, with 10 bases left in between. The data were produced by immunoSEQ multiplex PCR, yet TCRdb's version contains in-frame clones alone and is incomplete. The repertoire holds around 310,000 clones, with roughly 90% as singletons. The sequencing sample was made of peripheral blood. The chain is built from TRBV6-5 and TRBJ2-7; D not certain. This sequence originates from a woman in her thirties or forties with COVID-19, enrolled during active disease. CDR3 sequence reads: CASSPTTYEQYF. The CDR3 DNA reads as TGTGCCAGCAGCCCAACAACGTACGAGCAGTACTTC.